A selection of T cell receptor beta chains follows, all from one sample in a study of blood T cell repertoires in COVID-19. TCRdb's table, derived via immunoSEQ multiplex PCR, lists solely in-frame clones and lacks some. The data contain roughly 230,000 clones, roughly four fifths of them seen just once; the ten biggest clones take up under 4.5%. The specimen sequenced was peripheral blood. Receptors originate from a man aged 50-60 years with acute or convalescent COVID-19. Each CDR3 is given with its conserved first and last residue. A D gene is named only where the DNA matches it firmly. Size tells how often a clone was seen (once, few, many) or the class of an expanded clone, and some rows leave it out.

clone size	V gene	D gene	J gene	CDR3 protein	CDR3 DNA
NA	TRBV28	NA	TRBJ2-7	CASSSPGASREQYF	TGTGCCAGCAGTTCCCCAGGGGCTAGTCGCGAGCAGTACTTC
few	TRBV4-1	NA	TRBJ1-1	CASMGVAEAFF	TGCGCCAGCATGGGAGTGGCTGAAGCTTTCTTT
NA	TRBV7-3	TRBD1	TRBJ2-3	CASSPNTGARDTQYF	TGTGCCAGCAGCCCAAATACAGGGGCAAGAGATACGCAGTATTTT
many	TRBV2	NA	TRBJ2-3	CASSSGTDTQYF	TGTGCCAGCAGTAGCGGCACAGATACGCAGTATTTT
NA	TRBV5-1	NA	TRBJ2-1	CASSVTPSSYNEQFF	TGCGCCAGCAGCGTAACACCAAGCTCCTACAATGAGCAGTTCTTC
NA	TRBV19	NA	TRBJ1-1	CASSQTVANPLNTEAFF	TGTGCCAGTAGCCAGACAGTCGCGAACCCGCTGAACACTGAAGCTTTCTTT
NA	TRBV11-1	NA	TRBJ1-1	CASSSRNTEAFF	TGTGCCAGCAGTTCGCGTAACACTGAAGCTTTCTTT
once	TRBV7-7	TRBD2	TRBJ2-7	CASSPTIGLAGVYEQYF	TGTGCTAGCAGCCCAACAATCGGGCTAGCGGGAGTATACGAGCAGTACTTC
NA	TRBV19	TRBD1	TRBJ1-1	CASSIEDRGLNTEAFF	TGTGCCAGTAGTATCGAAGACAGGGGGCTGAACACTGAAGCTTTCTTT
NA	TRBV11-2	TRBD2	TRBJ2-1	CASSFRGGLNEQFF	TGTGCCAGCAGCTTCCGGGGGGGATTAAATGAGCAGTTCTTC
NA	TRBV13	NA	TRBJ1-4	CASSPGRVENEKLFF	TGTGCCAGCAGCCCGGGTCGGGTGGAAAATGAAAAACTGTTTTTT
NA	TRBV28	TRBD2	TRBJ2-5	CASIEREGQETQYF	TGTGCCAGCATCGAGAGGGAGGGACAAGAGACCCAGTACTTC
NA	TRBV15	NA	TRBJ1-6	CATSRDLNAGPFSPLHF	TGTGCCACCAGCAGAGATCTCAACGCAGGTCCTTTTTCACCCCTCCACTTT
few	TRBV18	TRBD1	TRBJ1-4	CASSPGQGNEKLFF	TGTGCCAGCTCCCCTGGACAGGGGAATGAAAAACTGTTTTTT
once	TRBV9	TRBD2	TRBJ2-1	CASAGEGYFTYEQFF	TGTGCCAGCGCTGGGGAGGGCTACTTTACATATGAGCAGTTCTTC
NA	TRBV19	NA	TRBJ1-1	CASSMVAGDAEAFF	TGTGCCAGTAGTATGGTAGCAGGGGATGCCGAAGCTTTCTTT
NA	TRBV11-2	TRBD2	TRBJ2-1	CASSNPGRDEQFF	TGTGCCAGCAGCAACCCCGGGAGGGATGAGCAGTTCTTC
NA	TRBV9	NA	TRBJ1-2	CASSVAENYGYTF	TGTGCCAGCAGCGTAGCAGAAAACTATGGCTACACCTTC
once	TRBV29-1	NA	TRBJ2-7	CSVLRSYEQYF	TGCAGCGTCCTGCGATCCTACGAGCAGTACTTC
NA	TRBV20-1	NA	TRBJ2-1	CSATGGGRQFF	TGCAGTGCTACGGGCGGGGGCAGACAGTTCTTC
NA	TRBV5-1	TRBD2	TRBJ2-7	CASSLGGGTSYEQYF	TGCGCCAGCAGCTTGGGCGGGGGGACCTCCTACGAGCAGTACTTC
NA	TRBV5-4	NA	TRBJ1-6	CASRPGSTYNSPLHF	TGTGCCAGCAGGCCGGGTAGTACCTATAATTCACCCCTCCACTTT
NA	TRBV19	TRBD1	TRBJ2-7	CASSTPGQGSYEQYF	TGTGCCAGTAGTACACCGGGACAGGGATCCTACGAGCAGTACTTC
NA	TRBV15	NA	TRBJ1-5	CATSRDGARNQPQHF	TGTGCCACCAGCAGAGATGGGGCAAGAAATCAGCCCCAGCATTTT
NA	TRBV27	TRBD2	TRBJ2-2	CASSLFPLAGNTGELFF	TGTGCCAGCAGTTTATTCCCACTAGCGGGGAACACCGGGGAGCTGTTTTTT
NA	TRBV7-6	TRBD1	TRBJ2-7	CASSERTGEPYEQYF	TGTGCCAGCAGCGAAAGGACAGGGGAACCCTACGAGCAGTACTTC
NA	TRBV5-1	NA	TRBJ2-6	CASSLTGPGANVLTF	TGCGCCAGCAGCTTGACAGGGCCTGGGGCCAACGTCCTGACTTTC
NA	TRBV6-1	TRBD1	TRBJ1-1	CASREGQGTEAFF	TGTGCCAGCAGGGAAGGACAGGGAACTGAAGCTTTCTTT
NA	TRBV6-5	NA	TRBJ1-2	CASSYRTATDNYGYTF	TGTGCCAGCAGTTACCGAACCGCGACAGATAACTATGGCTACACCTTC
few	TRBV9	NA	TRBJ1-2	CASSVVGTGMGYGYTF	TGTGCCAGCAGCGTAGTGGGAACAGGGATGGGCTATGGCTACACCTTC
NA	TRBV5-6	NA	TRBJ2-4	CASSLDRENIQYF	TGTGCCAGCAGCTTGGATCGGGAAAACATTCAGTACTTC